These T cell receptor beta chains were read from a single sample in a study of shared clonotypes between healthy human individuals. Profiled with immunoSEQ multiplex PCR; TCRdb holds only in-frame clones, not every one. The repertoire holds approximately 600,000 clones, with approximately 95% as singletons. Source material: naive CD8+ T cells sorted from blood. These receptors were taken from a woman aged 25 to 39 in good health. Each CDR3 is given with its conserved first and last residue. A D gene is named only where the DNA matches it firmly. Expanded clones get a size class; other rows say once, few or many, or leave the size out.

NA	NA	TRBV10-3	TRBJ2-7	CASRDNYEQYF	TGTGCCTCAAGGGACAACTACGAGCAGTACTTC
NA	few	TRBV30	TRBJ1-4	CAWTGIGYTNEKLFF	TGTGCCTGGACGGGAATCGGGTATACTAATGAAAAACTGTTTTTT
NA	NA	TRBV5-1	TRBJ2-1	CASRPRGSSYNEQFF	TGCGCCAGCAGACCCCGGGGGAGTTCCTACAATGAGCAGTTCTTC
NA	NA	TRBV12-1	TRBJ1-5	CASQTGGREIKQPQHF	TGTGCCAGTCAGACAGGGGGCCGGGAGATCAAGCAGCCCCAGCATTTT
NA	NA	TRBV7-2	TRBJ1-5	CASSLGVGRVQPQHF	TGTGCCAGCAGCTTAGGCGTGGGGAGAGTACAGCCCCAGCATTTT
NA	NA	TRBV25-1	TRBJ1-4	CASSEGGPKLFF	TGTGCCAGCAGTGAGGGAGGGCCCAAACTGTTTTTT
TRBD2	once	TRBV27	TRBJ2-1	CASSLWGRVSYNEQFF	TGTGCCAGCAGTTTATGGGGGAGGGTCTCCTACAATGAGCAGTTCTTC
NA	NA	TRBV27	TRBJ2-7	CASSRGDEQYF	TGTGCCAGCTCCCGAGGTGACGAGCAGTACTTC
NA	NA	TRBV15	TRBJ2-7	CATSRVDSSYEQYF	TGTGCCACCAGCAGAGTGGACAGTTCCTACGAGCAGTACTTC
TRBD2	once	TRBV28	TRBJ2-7	CAISGGRFHEQYF	TGTGCCATATCCGGCGGGAGGTTCCACGAGCAGTACTTC
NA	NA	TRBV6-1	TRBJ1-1	CASSEGPGTNTEAFF	TGTGCCAGCAGTGAAGGCCCAGGGACAAACACTGAAGCTTTCTTT
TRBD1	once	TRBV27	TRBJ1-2	CASSLYRGQALYGYTF	TGTGCCAGCAGTTTATATAGGGGACAGGCCCTGTATGGCTACACCTTC
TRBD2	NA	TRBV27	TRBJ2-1	CASSAGLAGVLQFF	TGTGCCAGCAGTGCGGGACTAGCGGGAGTACTCCAGTTCTTC
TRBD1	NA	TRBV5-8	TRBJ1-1	CASSFDPLKGQTNTEAFF	TGTGCCAGCAGCTTCGACCCTTTGAAGGGACAGACGAACACTGAAGCTTTCTTT
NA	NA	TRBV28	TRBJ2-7	CASSFFGGTRYEQYF	TGTGCCAGCAGTTTTTTTGGCGGGACCCGATACGAGCAGTACTTC
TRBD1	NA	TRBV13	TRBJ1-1	CASSFGGGAGVTEAFF	TGTGCCAGCAGCTTTGGAGGGGGCGCGGGGGTCACTGAAGCTTTCTTT
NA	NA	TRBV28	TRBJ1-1	CASSAQGKNTEAFF	TGTGCCAGCAGTGCACAGGGAAAGAACACTGAAGCTTTCTTT
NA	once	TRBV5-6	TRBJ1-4	CASSLLATNEKLFF	TGTGCCAGCAGCTTGCTTGCAACTAATGAAAAACTGTTTTTT
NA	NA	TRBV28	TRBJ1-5	CASNPSGQPQHF	TGTGCCAGCAATCCGAGCGGTCAGCCCCAGCATTTT
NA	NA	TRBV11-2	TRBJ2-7	CASSSLAEQYF	TGTGCCAGCAGCTCCCTGGCCGAGCAGTACTTC
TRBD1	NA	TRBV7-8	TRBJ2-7	CASSLEVGTGNYEQYF	TGTGCCAGCAGCTTAGAGGTCGGGACAGGGAACTACGAGCAGTACTTC
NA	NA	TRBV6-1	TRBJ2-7	CASRFDEQYF	TGTGCCAGTAGATTTGACGAGCAGTACTTC
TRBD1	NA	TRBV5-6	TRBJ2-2	CASSRDRGPPGELFF	TGTGCCAGCAGCAGAGACAGGGGGCCCCCCGGGGAGCTGTTTTTT
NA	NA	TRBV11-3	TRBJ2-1	CASSLDSEAGEDNEQFF	TGTGCCAGCAGCTTAGATAGTGAGGCAGGGGAGGACAATGAGCAGTTCTTC
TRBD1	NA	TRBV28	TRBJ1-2	CASRKPGTGGDYGYTF	TGTGCCAGCAGGAAACCGGGGACAGGGGGCGACTATGGCTACACCTTC
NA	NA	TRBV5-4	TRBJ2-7	CASSLQEAPYYEQYF	TGTGCCAGCAGCTTGCAGGAGGCCCCCTACTACGAGCAGTACTTC
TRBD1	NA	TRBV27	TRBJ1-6	CASTRTGPSYDSPLHF	TGTGCCAGCACCAGGACAGGTCCCTCTTACGATTCACCCCTCCACTTT
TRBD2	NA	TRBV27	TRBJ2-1	CASSPGTSGIEQFF	TGTGCCAGCAGTCCGGGGACTAGCGGGATTGAGCAGTTCTTC
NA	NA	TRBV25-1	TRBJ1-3	CASSEYTGWSGNTIYF	TGTGCCAGCAGTGAATATACAGGGTGGTCCGGAAACACCATATATTTT
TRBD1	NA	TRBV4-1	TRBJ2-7	CASSQGQAGGIYEQYF	TGCGCCAGCAGCCAAGGCCAGGCAGGGGGCATCTACGAGCAGTACTTC
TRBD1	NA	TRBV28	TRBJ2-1	CASSIHDRVMVYNEQFF	TGTGCCAGCAGTATCCACGACAGGGTGATGGTCTACAATGAGCAGTTCTTC
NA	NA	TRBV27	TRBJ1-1	CASSDRGPGTEAFF	TGTGCCAGCAGTGACCGGGGCCCGGGGACTGAAGCTTTCTTT
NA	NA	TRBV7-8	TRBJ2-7	CASSLDSDQSSYEQYF	TGTGCCAGCAGCTTAGACTCGGATCAAAGCTCCTACGAGCAGTACTTC
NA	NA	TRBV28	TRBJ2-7	CASSFEGPRTYEQYF	TGTGCCAGCAGTTTTGAGGGGCCTAGAACCTACGAGCAGTACTTC
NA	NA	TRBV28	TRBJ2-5	CASSLQRRETQYF	TGTGCCAGCAGTTTGCAGCGGCGGGAGACCCAGTACTTC
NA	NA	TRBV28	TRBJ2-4	CASSLWRYGEGENIQYF	TGTGCCAGCAGTTTATGGAGGTACGGTGAGGGGGAAAACATTCAGTACTTC
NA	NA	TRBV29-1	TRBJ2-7	CSVATEGKSYEQYF	TGCAGCGTTGCGACCGAGGGGAAGTCCTACGAGCAGTACTTC
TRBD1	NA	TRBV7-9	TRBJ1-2	CASSSTLDRGPSNYGYTF	TGTGCCAGCAGCTCGACCCTGGACAGGGGGCCGTCTAACTATGGCTACACCTTC
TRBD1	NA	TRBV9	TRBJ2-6	CASSPTGATYSGANVLTF	TGTGCCAGCAGCCCCACAGGGGCCACCTACTCTGGGGCCAACGTCCTGACTTTC
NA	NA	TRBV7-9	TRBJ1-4	CASSGGLGDYREKLFF	TGTGCCAGCAGCGGGGGCCTTGGGGACTATCGTGAAAAACTGTTTTTT
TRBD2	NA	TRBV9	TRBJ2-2	CASSIASGTYRDTGELFF	TGTGCCAGCAGCATCGCTAGCGGGACTTACCGGGACACCGGGGAGCTGTTTTTT
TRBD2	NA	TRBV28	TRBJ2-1	CASSPWTSGMGNEQFF	TGTGCCAGCAGTCCCTGGACTAGCGGGATGGGAAATGAGCAGTTCTTC
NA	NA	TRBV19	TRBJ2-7	CASSIAGASYEQYF	TGTGCCAGTAGTATCGCCGGGGCGTCCTACGAGCAGTACTTC
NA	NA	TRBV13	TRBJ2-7	CASSLRRDSEEQYF	TGTGCCAGCAGCTTACGGCGGGACAGCGAAGAGCAGTACTTC
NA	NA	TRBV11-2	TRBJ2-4	CASSSPLAKNIQYF	TGTGCCAGCAGCTCTCCCTTAGCCAAGAACATTCAGTACTTC
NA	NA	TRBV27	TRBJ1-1	CASTPMGRGTEAFF	TGTGCCAGCACCCCAATGGGGAGGGGAACTGAAGCTTTCTTT